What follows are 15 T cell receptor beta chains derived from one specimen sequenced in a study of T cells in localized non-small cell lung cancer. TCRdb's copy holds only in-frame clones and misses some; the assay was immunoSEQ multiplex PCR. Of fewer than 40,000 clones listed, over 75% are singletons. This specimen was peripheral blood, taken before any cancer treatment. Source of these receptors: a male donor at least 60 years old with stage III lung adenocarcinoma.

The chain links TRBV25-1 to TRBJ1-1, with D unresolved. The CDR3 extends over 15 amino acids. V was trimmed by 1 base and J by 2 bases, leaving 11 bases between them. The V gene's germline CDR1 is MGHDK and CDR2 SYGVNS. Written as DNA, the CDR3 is TGTGCCAGCAGTGAATTCGCCTCCCTAAACACTGAAGCTTTCTTT. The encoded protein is CASSEFASLNTEAFF.

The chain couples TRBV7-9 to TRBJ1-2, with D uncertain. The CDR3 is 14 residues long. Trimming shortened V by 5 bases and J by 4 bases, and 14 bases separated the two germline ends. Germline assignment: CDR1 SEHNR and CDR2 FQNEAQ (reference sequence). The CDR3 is CASSTGPLGYGYTF. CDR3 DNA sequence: TGTGCCAGCAGCACGGGCCCCCTGGGCTATGGCTACACCTTC.

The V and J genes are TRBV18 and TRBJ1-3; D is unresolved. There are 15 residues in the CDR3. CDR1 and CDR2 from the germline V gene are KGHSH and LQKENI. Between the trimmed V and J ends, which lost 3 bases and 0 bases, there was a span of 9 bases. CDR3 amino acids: CASSPIGSSGNTIYF. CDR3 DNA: TGTGCCAGCTCACCGATAGGCAGCTCTGGAAACACCATATATTTT.

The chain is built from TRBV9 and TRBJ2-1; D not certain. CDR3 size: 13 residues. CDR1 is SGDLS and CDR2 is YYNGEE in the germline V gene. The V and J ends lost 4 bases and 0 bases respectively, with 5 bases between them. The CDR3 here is CASSLASYNEQFF. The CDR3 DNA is TGTGCCAGCAGCCTCGCCTCCTACAATGAGCAGTTCTTC.

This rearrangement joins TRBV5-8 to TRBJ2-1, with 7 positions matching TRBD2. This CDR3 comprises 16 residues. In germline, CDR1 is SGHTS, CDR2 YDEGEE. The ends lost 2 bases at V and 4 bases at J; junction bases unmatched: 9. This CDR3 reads CASSFSGLADYNEQFF. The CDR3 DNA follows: TGTGCCAGCAGCTTCTCGGGCCTAGCGGATTACAATGAGCAGTTCTTC.

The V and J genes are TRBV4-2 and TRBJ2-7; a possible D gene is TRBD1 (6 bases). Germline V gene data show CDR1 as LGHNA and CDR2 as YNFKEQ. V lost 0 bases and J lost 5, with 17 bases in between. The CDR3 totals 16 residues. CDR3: CASSQDLVSRGHEQYF. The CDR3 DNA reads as TGTGCCAGCAGCCAAGATCTAGTGTCCAGGGGACACGAGCAGTACTTC.

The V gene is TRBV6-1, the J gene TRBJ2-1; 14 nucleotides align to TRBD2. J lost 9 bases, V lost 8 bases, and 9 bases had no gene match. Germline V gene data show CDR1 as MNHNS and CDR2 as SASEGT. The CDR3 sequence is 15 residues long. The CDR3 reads CASLGGLAGAGEQFF. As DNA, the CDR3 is TGTGCCAGCCTCGGGGGACTAGCGGGAGCGGGTGAGCAGTTCTTC.

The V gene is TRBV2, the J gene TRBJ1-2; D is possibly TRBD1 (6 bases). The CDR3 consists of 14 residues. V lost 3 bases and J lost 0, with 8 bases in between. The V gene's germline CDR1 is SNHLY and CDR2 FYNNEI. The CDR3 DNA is TGTGCCAGCAGTGATGAGGGGGCTAACTATGGCTACACCTTC. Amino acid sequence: CASSDEGANYGYTF.

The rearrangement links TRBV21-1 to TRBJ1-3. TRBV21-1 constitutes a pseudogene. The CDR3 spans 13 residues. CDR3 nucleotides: TGTGCCAGCAGGGGTCTATCAGGAAACACCATATATTTT. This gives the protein CASRGLSGNTIYF.

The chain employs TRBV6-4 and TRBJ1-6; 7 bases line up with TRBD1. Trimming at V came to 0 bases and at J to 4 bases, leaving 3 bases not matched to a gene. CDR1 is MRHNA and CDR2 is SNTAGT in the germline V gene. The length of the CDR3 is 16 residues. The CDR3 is CASSDSSRGYNSPLHF. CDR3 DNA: TGTGCCAGCAGTGACTCGAGCAGGGGGTATAATTCACCCCTCCACTTT.

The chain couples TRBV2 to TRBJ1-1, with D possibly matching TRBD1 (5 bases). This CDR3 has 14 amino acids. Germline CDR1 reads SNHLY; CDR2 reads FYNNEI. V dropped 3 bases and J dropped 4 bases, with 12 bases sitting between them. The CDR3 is CASSEWDRTTEAFF. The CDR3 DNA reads TGTGCCAGCAGTGAGTGGGACCGAACCACTGAAGCTTTCTTT.

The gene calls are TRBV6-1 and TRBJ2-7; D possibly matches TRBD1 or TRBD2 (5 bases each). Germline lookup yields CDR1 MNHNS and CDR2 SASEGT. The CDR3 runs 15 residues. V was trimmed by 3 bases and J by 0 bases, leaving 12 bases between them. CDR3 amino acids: CASSDFARGSYEQYF. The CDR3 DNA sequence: TGTGCCAGCAGTGACTTCGCGAGGGGCTCCTACGAGCAGTACTTC.

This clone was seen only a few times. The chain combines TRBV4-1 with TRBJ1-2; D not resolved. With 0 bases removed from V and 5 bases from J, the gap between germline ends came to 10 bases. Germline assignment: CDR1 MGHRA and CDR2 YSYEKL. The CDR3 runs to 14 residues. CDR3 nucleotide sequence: TGCGCCAGCAGCCAAGATCAAGGTGTGTATGGCTACACCTTC. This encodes CASSQDQGVYGYTF.

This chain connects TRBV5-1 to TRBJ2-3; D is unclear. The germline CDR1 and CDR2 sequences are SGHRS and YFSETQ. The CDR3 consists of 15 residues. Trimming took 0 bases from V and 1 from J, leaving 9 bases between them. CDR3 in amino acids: CASSLVSKGTDTQYF. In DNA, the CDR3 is TGCGCCAGCAGCTTGGTTAGTAAGGGCACAGATACGCAGTATTTT.

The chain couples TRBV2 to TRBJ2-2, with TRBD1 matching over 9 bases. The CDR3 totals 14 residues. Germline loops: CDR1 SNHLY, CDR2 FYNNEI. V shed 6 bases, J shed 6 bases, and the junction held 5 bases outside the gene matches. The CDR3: CASRGTGFAGELFF. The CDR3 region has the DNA TGTGCCAGCAGAGGGACAGGGTTCGCCGGGGAGCTGTTTTTT.